This TCR beta chain comes out of a study of neoadjuvant anti-PD-1 for oral cavity cancer. Trimming stripped 5 bases from V and 4 bases from J, with 20 bases between. This CDR3 has 16 amino acids. The germline gives CDR1 MNHEY, CDR2 SMNVEV (reference sequence). TCRdb keeps only in-frame clones here, not all; method: immunoSEQ multiplex PCR. This table holds 15,000 to 20,000 clones, approximately 79% found once. PBMCs were not maintained or expanded in culture before analysis. This sample comprised PBMCs, obtained before nivolumab (anti-PD-1) treatment. The V and J genes are TRBV27 and TRBJ1-2, with a possible D match to TRBD1 (6 bases). The sequence came from a person aged 40 to 85 with oral cavity squamous cell carcinoma. CDR3 sequence: CASSPTYGGRGYGYTF. The CDR3 DNA reads as TGTGCCAGCAGTCCAACTTACGGGGGGCGCGGCTATGGCTACACCTTC.